This TCR beta chain was captured by sequencing in a study of OX40 agonist ivuxolimab in advanced cancers. Germline trimming cut 1 base from V and 7 bases from J; bases unmatched to any gene: 1. The germline CDR1 and CDR2 sequences are DFQATT and SNEGSKA (reference sequence). The CDR3 has 11 residues. Using immunoSEQ multiplex PCR, the repertoire was profiled, and TCRdb retains in-frame clones only, with some absent. The profile shows some 84,000 clones, around 92% of them singletons. The sequences come from CD4+ or CD8+ T cells sorted from blood, collected in a trial of the OX40 agonist ivuxolimab. This receptor was identified in an adult with an advanced solid tumor such as melanoma, head and neck, liver or kidney cancer. V is TRBV20-1 and J is TRBJ2-7; 7 nucleotides match TRBD2. CDR3 amino acids: CSARGGGEQYF. CDR3 sequence (DNA): TGCAGTGCTAGAGGGGGGGGAGAGCAGTACTTC.